This entry describes one TCR beta chain. What it recognizes is unknown. Per germline, CDR1 SGHDN and CDR2 FVKESK. The CDR3 contains 16 residues. V trimming: 3 bases; J trimming: 4 bases; junction bases outside the gene matches: 11. The record originates from a study of T cells after yellow fever vaccination. Whole-study findings and limits: High-abundance clonotypes from the bulk population could contaminate FACS-sorted repertoires.

Universal primer sites and UMIs were introduced during 5'RACE template-switching synthesis of TCR cDNA. TCRdb recomputed calls from the 5' RACE reads with MiXCR, one row per CDR3 protein. In the table there are under 350,000 distinct CDR3 sequences, about 4% of which are singletons. Here the sequenced sample was PBMCs, taken 5 days after the yellow fever booster vaccination. The rearrangement links TRBV14 to TRBJ1-2; 7 positions agree with TRBD1. This clonotype originated in a man aged 18 to 29 who received the YFV17D yellow fever vaccine. This chain's CDR3 is CASSQQTGALGYGYTF. CDR3 coding DNA: TGTGCCAGCAGCCAGCAAACAGGGGCGCTAGGCTATGGCTACACCTTC. Variable domain in full (rest from reference TRBV14 and TRBJ1-2): EAGVTQFPSHSVIEKGQTVTLRCDPISGHDNLYWYRRVMGKEIKFLLHFVKESKQDESGMPNNRFLAERTGGTYSTLKVQPAELEDSGVYFCASSQQTGALGYGYTFGSGTRLTVV.